These 20 T cell receptor beta chains were all obtained from the same sample, sequenced in a study of blood T cell repertoires in COVID-19 (dated by TCRdb to about 2020). The protocol used for the library was the immunoSEQ multiplex PCR assay. The table comes from immuneACCESS by way of TCRdb, which keeps in-frame sequences with V and J called. Part of the clones is missing from these tables; in studies checked, under half for an unresolved V gene and the rest for unknown reasons. The sample table holds 200,000 to 300,000 clones, of which roughly 83% were seen once. The biggest ten clones account for approximately 10% of the sample. The sample consisted of peripheral blood. Receptors originate from a woman aged 80 or over with acute or convalescent COVID-19.

This clone was counted once. This chain links TRBV3-1 (or the pseudogene TRBV3-2) with TRBJ2-5; 7 nucleotides match TRBD1. There are 15 residues in the CDR3. V gave up 4 bases and J gave up 1 base; unmatched junction bases: 6. Germline V CDR1 and CDR2: LGHDT, YNNKEL (reference sequence). The CDR3 sequence: CASSPGQAPQETQYF. The CDR3 bases are TGTGCCAGCAGCCCCGGACAGGCCCCCCAAGAGACCCAGTACTTC.

This chain connects TRBV6-2 or TRBV6-3 to TRBJ2-5; TRBD2 might be the D (5 bases). This CDR3 has 12 residues. CDR1 and CDR2 (germline): MNHEY, SVGEGT. Deletions cut 6 bases from V and 5 bases from J, with 10 bases between. In nucleotides, the CDR3 is TGTGCCAGCAGCCGAGGGTCGGAGACCCAGTACTTC. It yields the protein CASSRGSETQYF.

CDR3 amino acids: CATSTGGASYNEQFF. DNA for the CDR3: TGTGCCACGTCCACCGGGGGGGCTTCCTACAATGAGCAGTTCTTC. V gene TRBV6-4 combines with J gene TRBJ2-1; TRBD2 agrees at 8 bases. The ends lost 10 bases at V and 1 base at J; junction bases unmatched: 9. The CDR3 extends over 15 amino acids. Germline CDR1 reads MRHNA; CDR2 reads SNTAGT.

The V call is TRBV6-5, the J call TRBJ1-5; 10 bases match TRBD1. Germline assignment: CDR1 MNHEY and CDR2 SVGAGI. The V gene end was trimmed by 0 bases and the J gene end by 9 bases; junction bases not matched to a gene: 5. The CDR3 totals 15 residues. CDR3 sequence (DNA): TGTGCCAGCAGTTACTCCGGGACAGGGGATCCGCCCCAGCATTTT. Translation: CASSYSGTGDPPQHF.

The chain employs TRBV5-6 and TRBJ2-2, with 7 bases fitting TRBD1. The CDR3 consists of 15 residues. CDR1 and CDR2 (germline): SGHDT, YYEEEE. V lost 5 bases, J lost 6 bases, and 10 bases stayed unmatched. DNA for the CDR3: TGTGCCAGCAGTACGGGACAGTTAGTACCCGGGGAGCTGTTTTTT. Protein: CASSTGQLVPGELFF.

The rearrangement joins TRBV5-1 to TRBJ2-2; 10 nucleotides match TRBD1. This CDR3 contains 14 residues. Germline V gives CDR1 SGHRS, CDR2 YFSETQ. V lost 4 bases, J lost 7 bases, and 4 bases stayed unmatched. The CDR3 DNA reads TGCGCCAGCAGCAAGGGACAGGGGAACGGGGAGCTGTTTTTT. This encodes CASSKGQGNGELFF.

This clone was counted between two and nine times. The chain is built from TRBV5-6 and TRBJ1-2; D not certain. V was cut by 2 bases and J by 8 bases, with 16 bases left in between. The CDR3 covers 14 residues. Germline CDR1 and CDR2: SGHDT and YYEEEE. This CDR3 reads CASSFGRTGDGYTF. CDR3 bases: TGTGCCAGCAGCTTCGGACGTACGGGAGACGGCTACACCTTC.

Here the CDR3 DNA reads TGTGCCAGCTCGCAGGCGGGGGTTTACAATGAGCAGTTCTTC. It yields the protein CASSQAGVYNEQFF. The chain carries TRBV18 and TRBJ2-1; 7 bases align to TRBD2. There are 14 residues in the CDR3. CDR1 and CDR2 (germline): KGHSH, LQKENI. V lost 6 bases, J lost 4 bases, and 6 bases stayed unmatched.

V usage is TRBV5-1 and J usage is TRBJ1-1, with D uncertain. Trimming removed 4 bases at V and 4 bases at J, with 14 bases between. Germline V gene lookup returns CDR1 SGHRS and CDR2 YFSETQ. The CDR3 runs to 14 residues. CDR3 nucleotides: TGCGCCAGCAGCCAAAACCTCGGGGTCACTGAAGCTTTCTTT. This gives the protein CASSQNLGVTEAFF.

The chain combines TRBV28 with TRBJ2-3; TRBD2 matches at 8 bases. This CDR3 has 14 residues. The germline CDR1 and CDR2 sequences are MDHEN and SYDVKM. V was pared by 6 bases and J by 5 bases, with 7 bases of the junction left unmatched. The CDR3 loop is CASSRPGGVDTQYF. CDR3 sequence (DNA): TGTGCCAGCAGCAGACCGGGGGGGGTAGATACGCAGTATTTT. Full variable domain (remainder filled in from reference TRBV28 and TRBJ2-3): DVKVTQSSRYLVKRTGEKVFLECVQDMDHENMFWYRQDPGLGLRLIYFSYDVKMKEKGDIPEGYSVSREKKERFSLILESASTNQTSMYLCASSRPGGVDTQYFGPGTRLTVL.

This chain joins TRBV19 and TRBJ2-2, with 10 bases fitting TRBD1. The V and J ends lost 5 bases and 6 bases, in that order; junction bases with no gene match: 12. Germline assignment: CDR1 LNHDA and CDR2 SQIVND (reference sequence). The CDR3 has 17 amino acids. The CDR3 nucleotides are TGTGCCAGTAGTCCCCGGACAGGGGGGACACAACCCGGGGAGCTGTTTTTT. It yields the protein CASSPRTGGTQPGELFF.

The chain uses TRBV6-2 or TRBV6-3 and TRBJ2-4, with D perhaps matching TRBD2 (7 bases). Germline CDR1 MNHEY, CDR2 SVGEGT. V gave up 5 bases and J gave up 8 bases, with 19 bases separating them. This CDR3 is built from 15 residues. CDR3 region: CASSPDLKGGDIQYF. The DNA for the CDR3 is TGTGCCAGCAGTCCCGATCTCAAGGGGGGGGACATTCAGTACTTC.

The V gene is TRBV6-1, the J gene TRBJ1-6; D remains unclear. There are 15 residues in the CDR3. The ends were cut back, 3 bases at V and 3 bases at J, with 9 bases in the middle. Germline assignment: CDR1 MNHNS and CDR2 SASEGT. CDR3 amino acids: CASSDRYRYNSPLHF. CDR3 sequence (DNA): TGTGCCAGCAGTGACAGGTACCGCTATAATTCACCCCTCCACTTT.

The chain combines TRBV19 with TRBJ1-5; D is unclear. There are 15 residues in the CDR3. CDR1 LNHDA and CDR2 SQIVND come from the germline V gene (reference sequence). V was shortened by 5 bases and J by 0 bases, with 11 bases between the two germline ends. The CDR3 protein is CASSPEAYSNQPQHF. In DNA, the CDR3 is TGTGCCAGTAGTCCCGAGGCGTATAGCAATCAGCCCCAGCATTTT.

Worth noting for this clone: This specimen includes other DNA sequences encoding the same CDR3. V gene TRBV28 combines with J gene TRBJ1-3, with 9 bases lining up with TRBD1. V shed 4 bases and J 0 bases; nucleotides not matched to a gene: 4. The CDR3 extends over 16 amino acids. Germline assignment: CDR1 MDHEN and CDR2 SYDVKM. The CDR3 is CASSSPGQGSGNTIYF. Written as DNA, the CDR3 is TGTGCCAGCAGTTCTCCGGGACAGGGCTCTGGAAACACCATATATTTT.

The CDR3 sequence is CASSQVRGKGNTEAFF. For the CDR3, the DNA is TGTGCCAGCAGCCAGGTACGGGGTAAAGGGAACACTGAAGCTTTCTTT. The V call is TRBV3-1 (or the pseudogene TRBV3-2), the J call TRBJ1-1; D remains unclear. CDR1 and CDR2 (germline): LGHDT, YNNKEL (reference sequence). Trimming took 3 bases from V and 1 from J, leaving 15 bases between them. The CDR3 is 16 residues long.

The chain couples TRBV7-2 to TRBJ2-5, with D possibly matching TRBD1 (5 bases). Per the germline V gene, CDR1 is SGHTA and CDR2 is FQGNSA. The CDR3 runs to 14 residues. V was cut by 1 base and J by 4 bases, with 10 bases left in between. The CDR3 DNA reads as TGTGCCAGCAGCTTAGAAAGGGGTTCAGAGACCCAGTACTTC. Translating it yields CASSLERGSETQYF. Variable domain in full (rest from reference TRBV7-2 and TRBJ2-5): GAGVSQSPSNKVTEKGKDVELRCDPISGHTALYWYRQSLGQGLEFLIYFQGNSAPDKSGLPSDRFSAERTGGSVSTLTIQRTQQEDSAVYLCASSLERGSETQYFGPGTRLLVL.

The V gene is TRBV7-8, the J gene TRBJ1-3, with a weak D call TRBD1 (5 bases). The V gene's germline CDR1 is SGHVS and CDR2 FQNEAQ. This CDR3 has 16 amino acids. V was trimmed by 5 bases and J by 0 bases, leaving 14 bases between them. This CDR3 reads CASSPLDNYSGNTIYF. CDR3 coding DNA: TGTGCCAGCAGCCCGTTGGACAACTACTCTGGAAACACCATATATTTT.

The chain uses TRBV5-6 and TRBJ1-5; tentative D call: TRBD1 (6 bases). Trimming took off 2 bases at V and 7 bases at J, with 16 bases between the two ends. The germline V gene has CDR1 SGHDT and CDR2 YYEEEE. The CDR3 is made up of 15 amino acids. The CDR3 DNA reads TGTGCCAGCAGCTTTTCCGGGACAAGCGGCCAGCCCCAGCATTTT. This codes for CASSFSGTSGQPQHF.

The rearrangement joins TRBV9 to TRBJ2-3; 7 bases agree with TRBD2. V trimming: 5 bases; J trimming: 4 bases; junction bases outside the gene matches: 7. The germline CDR1 and CDR2 sequences are SGDLS and YYNGEE. This CDR3 has 14 residues. The DNA of the CDR3 is TGTGCCAGCAGTCCACTAGCGATCCCAGATACGCAGTATTTT. Protein: CASSPLAIPDTQYF.